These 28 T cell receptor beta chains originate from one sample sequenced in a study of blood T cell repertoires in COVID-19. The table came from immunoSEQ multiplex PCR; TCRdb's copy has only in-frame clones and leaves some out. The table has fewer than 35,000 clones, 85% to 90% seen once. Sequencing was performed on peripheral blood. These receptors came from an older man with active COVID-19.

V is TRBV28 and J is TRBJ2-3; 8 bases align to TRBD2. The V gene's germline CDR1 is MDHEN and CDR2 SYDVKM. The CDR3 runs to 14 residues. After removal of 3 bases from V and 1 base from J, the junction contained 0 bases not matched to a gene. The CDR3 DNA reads TGTGCCAGCAGTTTTAGCGGGGGCACAGATACGCAGTATTTT. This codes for CASSFSGGTDTQYF.

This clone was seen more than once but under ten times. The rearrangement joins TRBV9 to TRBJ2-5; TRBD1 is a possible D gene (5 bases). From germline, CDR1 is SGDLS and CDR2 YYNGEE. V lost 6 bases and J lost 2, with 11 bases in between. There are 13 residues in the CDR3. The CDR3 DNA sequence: TGTGCCAGCACCGGAACAGGACAAGAGACCCAGTACTTC. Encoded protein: CASTGTGQETQYF.

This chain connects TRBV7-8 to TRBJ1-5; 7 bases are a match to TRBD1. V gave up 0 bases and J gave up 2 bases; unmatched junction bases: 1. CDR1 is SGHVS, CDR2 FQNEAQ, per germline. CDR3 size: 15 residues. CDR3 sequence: CASSLADRGNQPQHF. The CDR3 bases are TGTGCCAGCAGCTTAGCTGACAGGGGCAATCAGCCCCAGCATTTT.

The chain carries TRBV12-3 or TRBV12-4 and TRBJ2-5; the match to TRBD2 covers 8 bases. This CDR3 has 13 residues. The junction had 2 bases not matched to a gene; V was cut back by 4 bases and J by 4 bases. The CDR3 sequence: CASSSGGLETQYF. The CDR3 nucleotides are TGTGCCAGCAGTTCGGGGGGGCTAGAGACCCAGTACTTC.

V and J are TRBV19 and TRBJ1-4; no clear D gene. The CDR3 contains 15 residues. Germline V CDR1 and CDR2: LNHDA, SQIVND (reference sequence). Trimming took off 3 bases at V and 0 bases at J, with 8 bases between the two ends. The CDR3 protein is CASSIGFATNEKLFF. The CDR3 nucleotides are TGTGCCAGTAGTATCGGGTTTGCAACTAATGAAAAACTGTTTTTT.

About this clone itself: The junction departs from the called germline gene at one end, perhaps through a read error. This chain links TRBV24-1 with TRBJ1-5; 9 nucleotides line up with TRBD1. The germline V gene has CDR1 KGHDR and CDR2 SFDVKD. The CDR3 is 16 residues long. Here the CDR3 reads CATSDFSRTGAPKFFF. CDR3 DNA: TGTGCCACCAGTGATTTTTCAAGGACAGGGGCCCCAAAATTTTTTTTT.

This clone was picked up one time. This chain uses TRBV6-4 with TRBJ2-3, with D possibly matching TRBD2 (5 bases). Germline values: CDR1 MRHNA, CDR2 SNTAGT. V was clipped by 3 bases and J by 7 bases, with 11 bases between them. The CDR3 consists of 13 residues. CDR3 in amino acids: CASSEGRDHTQYF. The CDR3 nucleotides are TGTGCCAGCAGTGAAGGTCGGGATCATACGCAGTATTTT.

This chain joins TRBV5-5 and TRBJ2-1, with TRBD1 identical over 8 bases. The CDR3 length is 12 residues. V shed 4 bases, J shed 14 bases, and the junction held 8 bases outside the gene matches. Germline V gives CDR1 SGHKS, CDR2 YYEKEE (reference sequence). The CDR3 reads CASSDPPGQEFF. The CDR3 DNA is TGTGCCAGCAGCGATCCTCCGGGACAGGAGTTCTTC.

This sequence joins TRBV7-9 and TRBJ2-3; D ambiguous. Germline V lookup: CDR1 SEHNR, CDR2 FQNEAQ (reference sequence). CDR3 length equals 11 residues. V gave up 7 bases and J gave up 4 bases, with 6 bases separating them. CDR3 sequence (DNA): TGTGCCAGCACCCCTGCAGATACGCAGTATTTT. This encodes CASTPADTQYF. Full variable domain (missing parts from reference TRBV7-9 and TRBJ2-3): DTGVSQNPRHKITKRGQNVTFRCDPISEHNRLYWYRQTLGQGPEFLTYFQNEAQLEKSRLLSDRFSAERPKGSFSTLEIQRTEQGDSAMYLCASTPADTQYFGPGTRLTVL.

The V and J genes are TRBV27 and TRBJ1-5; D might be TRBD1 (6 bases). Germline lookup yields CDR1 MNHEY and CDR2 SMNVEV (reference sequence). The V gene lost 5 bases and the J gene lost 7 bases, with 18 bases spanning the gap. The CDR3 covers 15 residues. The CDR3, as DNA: TGTGCCAGCAGTCCCCGTGGGGGGGGCGGCCAGCCCCAGCATTTT. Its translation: CASSPRGGGGQPQHF.

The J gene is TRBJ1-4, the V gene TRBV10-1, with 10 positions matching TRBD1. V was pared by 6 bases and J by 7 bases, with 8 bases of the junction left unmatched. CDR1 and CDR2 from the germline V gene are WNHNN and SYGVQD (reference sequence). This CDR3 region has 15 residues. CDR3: CASRPDRGRCEKLFF. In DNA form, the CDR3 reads TGCGCCAGCAGGCCCGACAGGGGGCGTTGTGAAAAACTGTTTTTT.

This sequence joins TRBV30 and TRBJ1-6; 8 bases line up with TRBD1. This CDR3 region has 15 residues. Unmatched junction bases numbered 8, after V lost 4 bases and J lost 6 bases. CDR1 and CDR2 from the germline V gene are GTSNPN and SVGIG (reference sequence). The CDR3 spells CAWTFDRGRNSPLHF. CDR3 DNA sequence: TGTGCCTGGACCTTCGACAGGGGACGTAATTCACCCCTCCACTTT.

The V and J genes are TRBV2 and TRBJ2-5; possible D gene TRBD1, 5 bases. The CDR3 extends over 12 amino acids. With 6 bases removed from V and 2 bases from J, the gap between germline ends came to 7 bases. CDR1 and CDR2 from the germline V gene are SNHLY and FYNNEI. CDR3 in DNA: TGTGCCAGCAGCAGGGCTCAAGAGACCCAGTACTTC. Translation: CASSRAQETQYF.

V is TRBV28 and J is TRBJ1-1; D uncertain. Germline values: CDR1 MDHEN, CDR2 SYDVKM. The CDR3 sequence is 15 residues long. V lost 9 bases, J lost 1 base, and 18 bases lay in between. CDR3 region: CASRKSSTKNTEAFF. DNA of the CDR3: TGTGCCAGTAGGAAATCGTCGACTAAGAACACTGAAGCTTTCTTT. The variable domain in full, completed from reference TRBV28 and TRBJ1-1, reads DVKVTQSSRYLVKRTGEKVFLECVQDMDHENMFWYRQDPGLGLRLIYFSYDVKMKEKGDIPEGYSVSREKKERFSLILESASTNQTSMYLCASRKSSTKNTEAFFGQGTRLTVV.

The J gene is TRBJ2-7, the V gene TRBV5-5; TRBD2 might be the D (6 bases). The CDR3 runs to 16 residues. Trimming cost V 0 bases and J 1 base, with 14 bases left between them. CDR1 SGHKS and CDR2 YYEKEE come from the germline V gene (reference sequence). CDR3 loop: CASSLEPAGLSYEQYF. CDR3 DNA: TGTGCCAGCAGCTTGGAACCAGCGGGCCTTTCCTACGAGCAGTACTTC.

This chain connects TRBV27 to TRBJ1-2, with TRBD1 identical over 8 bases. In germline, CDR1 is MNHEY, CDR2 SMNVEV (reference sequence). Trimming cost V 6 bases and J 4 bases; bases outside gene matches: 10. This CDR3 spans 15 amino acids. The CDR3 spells CASRPGQATRYGYTF. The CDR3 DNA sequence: TGTGCCAGCAGACCGGGACAGGCAACTCGCTATGGCTACACCTTC.

CDR3 loop: CASSLGAAAETQYF. The CDR3 bases are TGTGCCAGCAGTTTGGGAGCCGCGGCGGAGACCCAGTACTTC. The genes are TRBV28 and TRBJ2-5; D perhaps matches TRBD2 (5 bases). The CDR3 covers 14 residues. Trimming took off 3 bases at V and 5 bases at J, with 13 bases between the two ends. Germline lookup yields CDR1 MDHEN and CDR2 SYDVKM. Drawing the rest from reference TRBV28 and TRBJ2-5, the complete variable domain is DVKVTQSSRYLVKRTGEKVFLECVQDMDHENMFWYRQDPGLGLRLIYFSYDVKMKEKGDIPEGYSVSREKKERFSLILESASTNQTSMYLCASSLGAAAETQYFGPGTRLLVL.

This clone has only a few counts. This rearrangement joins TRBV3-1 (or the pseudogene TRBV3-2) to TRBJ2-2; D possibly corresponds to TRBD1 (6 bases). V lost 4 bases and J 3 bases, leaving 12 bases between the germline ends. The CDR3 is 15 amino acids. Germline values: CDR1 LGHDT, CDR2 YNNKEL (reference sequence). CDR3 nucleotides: TGTGCCAGCAGCCGATACGGACAGTACACCGGGGAGCTGTTTTTT. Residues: CASSRYGQYTGELFF.

CDR3 DNA sequence: TGTGCCAGTAGTATTTACAGGGACGAAAAACTGTTTTTT. Translation: CASSIYRDEKLFF. The chain has TRBV19 and TRBJ1-4, with D possibly being TRBD1 (6 bases). Trimming shortened V by 3 bases and J by 8 bases, and 10 bases separated the two germline ends. This CDR3 is built from 13 residues. Germline values: CDR1 LNHDA, CDR2 SQIVND (reference sequence). The variable domain in full, completed from reference TRBV19 and TRBJ1-4, reads DGGITQSPKYLFRKEGQNVTLSCEQNLNHDAMYWYRQDPGQGLRLIYYSQIVNDFQKGDIAEGYSVSREKKESFPLTVTSAQKNPTAFYLCASSIYRDEKLFFGSGTQLSVL.

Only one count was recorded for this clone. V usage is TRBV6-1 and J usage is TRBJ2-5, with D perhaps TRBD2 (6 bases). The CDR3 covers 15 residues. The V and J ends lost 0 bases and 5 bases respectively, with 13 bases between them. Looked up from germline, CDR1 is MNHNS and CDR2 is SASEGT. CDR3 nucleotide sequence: TGTGCCAGCAGTGAAGCCTTACTAGCTAGGGAGACCCAGTACTTC. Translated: CASSEALLARETQYF.

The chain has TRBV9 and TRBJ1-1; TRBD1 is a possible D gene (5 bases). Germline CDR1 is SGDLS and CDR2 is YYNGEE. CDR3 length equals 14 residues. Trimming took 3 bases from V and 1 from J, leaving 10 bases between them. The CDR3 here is CASSGRTGNTEAFF. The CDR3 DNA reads TGTGCCAGCAGCGGGAGAACAGGGAACACTGAAGCTTTCTTT.

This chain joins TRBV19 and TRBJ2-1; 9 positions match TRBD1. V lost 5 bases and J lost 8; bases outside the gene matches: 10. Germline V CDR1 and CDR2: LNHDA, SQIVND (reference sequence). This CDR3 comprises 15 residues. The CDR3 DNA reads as TGTGCCAGTAGTCGAACCGGGACAGGGATGTATGAGCAGTTCTTC. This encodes CASSRTGTGMYEQFF.

CDR3 in amino acids: CASSSGTGVGETQYF. For the CDR3, the DNA is TGTGCCAGCAGCTCCGGGACGGGAGTAGGGGAGACCCAGTACTTC. This chain connects TRBV7-2 to TRBJ2-5, with D possibly matching TRBD2 (6 bases). The germline V and J ends were trimmed by 4 bases and 5 bases, with 17 bases remaining between them. The CDR3 consists of 15 residues. CDR1 is SGHTA, CDR2 FQGNSA, per germline.

Here the CDR3 DNA reads TGTGCCAGCAGCTTAGGGACAGCGAACACTGAAGCTTTCTTT. Translated, it gives CASSLGTANTEAFF. This chain joins TRBV7-8 and TRBJ1-1, with D maybe TRBD1 (6 bases). Trimming stripped 1 base from V and 1 base from J, with 7 bases between. The V gene's germline CDR1 is SGHVS and CDR2 FQNEAQ. CDR3 length equals 14 residues.

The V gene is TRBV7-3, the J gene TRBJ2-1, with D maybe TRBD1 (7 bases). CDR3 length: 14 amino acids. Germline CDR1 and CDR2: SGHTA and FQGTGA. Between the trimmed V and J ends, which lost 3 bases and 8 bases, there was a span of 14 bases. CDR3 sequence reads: CASSFQQGRYEQFF. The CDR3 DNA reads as TGTGCCAGCAGCTTTCAACAGGGGAGGTATGAGCAGTTCTTC. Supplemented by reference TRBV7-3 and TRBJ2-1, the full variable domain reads GAGVSQTPSNKVTEKGKYVELRCDPISGHTALYWYRQSLGQGPEFLIYFQGTGAADDSGLPNDRFFAVRPEGSVSTLKIQRTERGDSAVYLCASSFQQGRYEQFFGPGTRLTVL.

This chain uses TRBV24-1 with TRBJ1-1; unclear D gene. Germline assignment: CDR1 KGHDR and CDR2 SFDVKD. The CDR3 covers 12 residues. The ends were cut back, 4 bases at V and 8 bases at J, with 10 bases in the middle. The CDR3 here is CATSDANGEAFF. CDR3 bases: TGTGCCACCAGTGACGCGAACGGGGAAGCTTTCTTT.

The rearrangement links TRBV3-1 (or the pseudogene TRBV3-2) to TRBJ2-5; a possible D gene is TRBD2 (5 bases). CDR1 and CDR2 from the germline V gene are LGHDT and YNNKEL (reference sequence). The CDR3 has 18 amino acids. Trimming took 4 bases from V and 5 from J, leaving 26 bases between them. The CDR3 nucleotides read TGTGCCAGCAGCCCCCGATCCACTAGAAAAGGTCTTAGGGAGACCCAGTACTTC. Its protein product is CASSPRSTRKGLRETQYF.

As DNA, the CDR3 is TGTGCCAGCTCACGGAATCCGGGTTCCTATGGCTACACCTTC. Amino acids: CASSRNPGSYGYTF. The chain couples TRBV18 to TRBJ1-2; D is ambiguous. Per the germline V gene, CDR1 is KGHSH and CDR2 is LQKENI. This CDR3 contains 14 residues. Trimming cost V 4 bases and J 4 bases, with 13 bases left between them. The full variable domain, its missing parts supplied by reference TRBV18 and TRBJ1-2, is NAGVMQNPRHLVRRRGQEARLRCSPMKGHSHVYWYRQLPEEGLKFMVYLQKENIIDESGMPKERFSAEFPKEGPSILRIQQVVRGDSAAYFCASSRNPGSYGYTFGSGTRLTVV.